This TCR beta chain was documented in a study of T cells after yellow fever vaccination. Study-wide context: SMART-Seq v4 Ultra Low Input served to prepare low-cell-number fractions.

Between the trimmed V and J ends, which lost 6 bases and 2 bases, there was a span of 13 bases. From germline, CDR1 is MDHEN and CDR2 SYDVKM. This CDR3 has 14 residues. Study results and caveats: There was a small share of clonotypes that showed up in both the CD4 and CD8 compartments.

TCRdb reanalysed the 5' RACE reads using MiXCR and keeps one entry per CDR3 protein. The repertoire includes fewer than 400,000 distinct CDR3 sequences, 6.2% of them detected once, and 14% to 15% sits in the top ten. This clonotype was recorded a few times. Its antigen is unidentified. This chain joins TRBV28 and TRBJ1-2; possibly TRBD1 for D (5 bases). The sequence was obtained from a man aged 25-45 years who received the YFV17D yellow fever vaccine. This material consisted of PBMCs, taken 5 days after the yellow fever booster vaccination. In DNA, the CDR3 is TGTGCCAGCAGCCCAGGGTCACTAAACTATGGCTACACCTTC. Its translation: CASSPGSLNYGYTF.